This T cell receptor (beta chain) was sequenced for a study of OX40 agonist ivuxolimab in advanced cancers. Researchers took blood at baseline, on cycle 4 day 1, and on cycle 7 day 1. TCRdb's copy holds only in-frame clones and misses some; the assay was immunoSEQ multiplex PCR. The sample shows roughly 66,000 clones, 65% to 90% of them seen only once. The CDR3 consists of 14 residues. Germline V gene lookup returns CDR1 SGHVS and CDR2 FQNEAQ. The germline V and J ends were trimmed by 5 bases and 4 bases, with 14 bases remaining between them. The sample in question was CD4+ or CD8+ T cells sorted from blood, obtained in a trial of the OX40 agonist ivuxolimab. The rearrangement links TRBV7-8 to TRBJ2-5; D may be TRBD1 (7 bases). The receptor's source is an adult with an advanced solid tumor such as melanoma, head and neck, liver or kidney cancer. CDR3 nucleotide sequence: TGTGCCAGCAGCCCAGGGGGGTTGGTAGAGACCCAGTACTTC. Protein sequence: CASSPGGLVETQYF.